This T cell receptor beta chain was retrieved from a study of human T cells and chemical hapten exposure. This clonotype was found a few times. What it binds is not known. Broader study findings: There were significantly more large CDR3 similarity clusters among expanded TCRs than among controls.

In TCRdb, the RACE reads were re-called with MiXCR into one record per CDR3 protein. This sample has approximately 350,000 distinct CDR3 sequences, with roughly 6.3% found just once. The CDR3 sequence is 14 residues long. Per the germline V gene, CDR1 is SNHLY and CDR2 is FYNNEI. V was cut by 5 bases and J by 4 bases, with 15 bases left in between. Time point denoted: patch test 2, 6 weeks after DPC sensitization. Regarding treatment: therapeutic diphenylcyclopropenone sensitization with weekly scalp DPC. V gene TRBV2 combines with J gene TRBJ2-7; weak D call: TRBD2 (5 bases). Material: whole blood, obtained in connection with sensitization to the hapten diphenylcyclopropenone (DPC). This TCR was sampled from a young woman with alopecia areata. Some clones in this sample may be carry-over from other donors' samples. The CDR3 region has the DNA TGTGCCAGCAGTTACGGGATTACGGGTTACGAGCAGTACTTC. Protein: CASSYGITGYEQYF.